What follows are 10 T cell receptor beta chains derived from one specimen sequenced in a study of post-analysis software for immune sequencing data. Study-level points and caveats: Compared with controls, patients had more of about 5 TRBV segments, including TRBV5-6, TRBV5-1 and TRBV20-1.

Prepared libraries of TCR beta cDNA carried unique molecular identifiers. MiXCR, applied by TCRdb to the PCR reads, yields one record per CDR3 protein. This table has more than 450,000 distinct CDR3 sequences, around a third appearing once. These receptors are not linked to any known antigen. The sequenced sample consisted of blood. All receptors come from a girl between 2 and 17 years old with multiple sclerosis.

This chain joins TRBV15 and TRBJ1-6; D is unclear. The CDR3 consists of 15 residues. V was clipped by 8 bases and J by 0 bases, with 11 bases between them. The germline V gene has CDR1 LNHNV and CDR2 YYDKDF (reference sequence). CDR3 nucleotide sequence: TGTGCCACCCAGAATTACCGCTCCTATAATTCACCCCTCCACTTT. The encoded protein is CATQNYRSYNSPLHF.

The chain recombines TRBV7-9 with TRBJ1-2; D might be TRBD1 (5 bases). The V gene lost 2 bases and the J gene lost 4 bases, with 14 bases spanning the gap. The CDR3 length is 15 residues. Germline CDR1 SEHNR, CDR2 FQNEAQ (reference sequence). The CDR3 loop is CASSLTLGQSYGYTF. The DNA for the CDR3 is TGTGCCAGCAGCTTAACCTTGGGGCAGAGCTATGGCTACACCTTC.

The table lists this clonotype with many counts. CDR3 region: CASSPDPTRHYGYTF. The CDR3 nucleotides read TGTGCCAGCAGCCCCGATCCCACTCGGCACTATGGCTACACCTTC. This chain uses TRBV7-8 with TRBJ1-2, with no clear D. The CDR3 length is 15 residues. Trimming left V 5 bases short and J 3 bases short, with 16 bases between. Germline CDR1 and CDR2: SGHVS and FQNEAQ.

The chain carries TRBV20-1 and TRBJ1-4, with a tentative D call TRBD1 (6 bases). The V end was cut by 0 bases, the J end by 7 bases, with 27 bases between. The CDR3 runs 19 residues. Per the germline V gene, CDR1 is DFQATT and CDR2 is SNEGSKA (reference sequence). In DNA, the CDR3 is TGCAGTGCTAGAGACCCGTCCCCAAGAGGGGGAGGCTTAGGTGAAAAACTGTTTTTT. Residues: CSARDPSPRGGGLGEKLFF.

This rearrangement joins TRBV2 to TRBJ2-7; D remains ambiguous. The CDR3 is 11 residues long. V lost 5 bases to trimming and J lost 12 bases, with 14 bases between them. Germline CDR1 and CDR2: SNHLY and FYNNEI. The CDR3 region is CASSLTFPLYF. In DNA form, the CDR3 reads TGTGCCAGCAGTCTGACATTCCCTCTGTACTTC.

This clonotype was observed a few times. This chain connects TRBV20-1 to TRBJ2-5, with TRBD1 matching 10 bases. Germline V gene sequence: CDR1 DFQATT, CDR2 SNEGSKA (reference sequence). V shed 6 bases, J shed 2 bases, and the junction held 15 bases outside the gene matches. The length of the CDR3 is 17 residues. In DNA, the CDR3 is TGCAGTGCCAGCCCACCTCCGGGACAGGGGTTACAAGAGACCCAGTACTTC. Amino acids: CSASPPPGQGLQETQYF.

This chain links TRBV6-1 with TRBJ2-3; 15 nucleotides align to TRBD2. CDR1 MNHNS and CDR2 SASEGT come from the germline V gene. V lost 6 bases to trimming and J lost 0 bases; unmatched junction nucleotides: 7. The CDR3 spans 18 residues. The CDR3 region is CASRLGLAGGYSTDTQYF. Here the CDR3 DNA reads TGTGCCAGCAGACTGGGACTAGCGGGGGGTTATAGCACAGATACGCAGTATTTT.

V and J are TRBV4-2 and TRBJ2-5; no clear D gene. Germline CDR1 LGHNA, CDR2 YNFKEQ. The CDR3 is 17 amino acids. Trimming removed 4 bases at V and 2 bases at J, with 20 bases between. For the CDR3, the DNA is TGTGCCAGCAGCCGCGAGGTGGAGATTGGTGGACAAGAGACCCAGTACTTC. Its protein is CASSREVEIGGQETQYF.

In its sample, this clonotype was seen a few times. The V and J genes are TRBV5-5 and TRBJ1-6; D is uncertain. This CDR3 has 18 residues. The V end lost 3 bases, the J end lost 0 bases, and 16 bases lay between the germline ends. The germline CDR1 and CDR2 sequences are SGHKS and YYEKEE (reference sequence). The CDR3, as DNA: TGTGCCAGCAGCTCCACCCACGGTGGCACCTCCTATAATTCACCCCTCCACTTT. This encodes CASSSTHGGTSYNSPLHF.

This clonotype was detected a few times. This chain links TRBV6-5 with TRBJ1-2, with TRBD1 as a possible D gene (6 bases). The germline V gene has CDR1 MNHEY and CDR2 SVGAGI. The CDR3 extends over 18 amino acids. Trimming shortened V by 2 bases and J by 3 bases, and 22 bases separated the two germline ends. The CDR3 sequence is CASSYDGWGLTGDYGYTF. The CDR3 coding sequence is TGTGCCAGCAGTTACGACGGGTGGGGTCTGACAGGCGACTATGGCTACACCTTC.